Presented here are 8 T cell receptor beta chains from one specimen sequenced in a study of T cell responses to AZD1222 COVID-19 vaccine. The repertoire was sequenced with immunoSEQ multiplex PCR; TCRdb's copy has only in-frame clones and lacks some. The repertoire has about 140,000 clones, more than 85% of them found once; the top ten carry just over 3%. The sample consisted of peripheral blood, taken on day 0 of AZD1222 vaccination. The receptors were sampled from an adult in good health.

The J gene is TRBJ2-7, the V gene TRBV29-1; D possibly corresponds to TRBD2 (5 bases). From germline, CDR1 is SQVTM and CDR2 ANQGSEA. The CDR3 has 15 amino acids. Trimming stripped 0 bases from V and 2 bases from J, with 14 bases between. CDR3 nucleotides: TGCAGCGTTGAAGATCCCGGACTCAAAGCCTACGAGCAGTACTTC. Amino acids: CSVEDPGLKAYEQYF.

The chain carries TRBV3-1 (or the pseudogene TRBV3-2) and TRBJ1-6; no clear D gene. Germline values: CDR1 LGHDT, CDR2 YNNKEL (reference sequence). The CDR3 has 15 residues. Trimming left V 1 base short and J 7 bases short, with 11 bases between. In DNA form, the CDR3 reads TGTGCCAGCAGCCAAGTCACGGGGTGGAATTCACCCCTCCACTTT. Translated, it gives CASSQVTGWNSPLHF.

This sequence joins TRBV6-1 and TRBJ2-7, with D perhaps matching TRBD1 (7 bases). Trimming shortened V by 3 bases and J by 2 bases, and 11 bases separated the two germline ends. The CDR3 is 14 residues long. Germline CDR1 reads MNHNS; CDR2 reads SASEGT. CDR3 residues: CASSDQGGAYEQYF. As DNA, the CDR3 is TGTGCCAGCAGTGACCAGGGGGGAGCCTACGAGCAGTACTTC.

This sequence joins TRBV5-4 and TRBJ1-2, with 7 bases that match TRBD1. CDR3 length equals 14 residues. Looked up from germline, CDR1 is SGHNT and CDR2 is YYREEE (reference sequence). With V trimmed by 4 bases and J by 7 bases, 10 bases remained unmatched. This CDR3 is CASSPRAGGFGYTF. The CDR3 nucleotides read TGTGCCAGCAGCCCGAGGGCAGGGGGATTTGGCTACACCTTC.

This clone was detected only once. The chain is built from TRBV6-5 and TRBJ1-1, with D possibly matching TRBD1 (5 bases). Trimming stripped 6 bases from V and 1 base from J, with 9 bases between. The V gene's germline CDR1 is MNHEY and CDR2 SVGAGI. CDR3 size: 13 residues. The CDR3 region is CASRQRGNTEAFF. The CDR3 DNA reads TGTGCCAGCAGACAAAGGGGGAACACTGAAGCTTTCTTT.

The chain employs TRBV4-1 and TRBJ1-2, with TRBD1 as a possible D gene (6 bases). CDR1 MGHRA and CDR2 YSYEKL come from the germline V gene. Trimming stripped 0 bases from V and 3 bases from J, with 11 bases between. The CDR3 sequence is 15 residues long. The CDR3 DNA follows: TGCGCCAGCAGCCAAGATGCAGGGGCAGACTATGGCTACACCTTC. Encoded protein: CASSQDAGADYGYTF.

V usage is TRBV14 and J usage is TRBJ2-7, with D hard to call. Germline V CDR1 and CDR2: SGHDN, FVKESK. CDR3 length equals 13 residues. Between the trimmed V and J ends, which lost 1 base and 9 bases, there was a span of 13 bases. In DNA form, the CDR3 reads TGTGCCAGCAGCCAAGGTGAGGTGTGGTGGCAGTACTTC. This codes for CASSQGEVWWQYF.

The chain recombines TRBV7-3 with TRBJ2-3, with TRBD2 matching over 12 bases. The CDR3 contains 13 residues. In germline, CDR1 is SGHTA, CDR2 FQGTGA. V shed 8 bases, J shed 4 bases, and the junction held 1 base outside the gene matches. In nucleotides, the CDR3 is TGTGCCAGCCGACTAGCGGGAGCAGATACGCAGTATTTT. Its protein is CASRLAGADTQYF.